Each of the 25 T cell receptor beta chains below was sequenced from the same sample in a study of prognosis after radiotherapy for stage I lung cancer. TCR beta CDR3 was amplified from genomic DNA by two-round multiplex PCR. Primers specific to each TRBV and TRBJ gene drove first-round PCR. MiXCR, run by TCRdb on the multiplex PCR reads, gives a single entry per CDR3 protein. The sample lists tens of thousands of distinct CDR3 sequences; about 41% were seen once. Sequences were derived from PBMCs, sampled before or after stereotactic body radiation therapy (not recorded which). These receptor sequences come from a donor aged 50 or older with non-small cell lung cancer.

The chain recombines TRBV6-2 or TRBV6-3 with TRBJ2-1; tentatively, D is TRBD1 or TRBD2 (5 bases each). The CDR3 runs to 17 residues. Trimming cost V 2 bases and J 10 bases, with 24 bases left between them. Germline assignment: CDR1 MNHEY and CDR2 SVGEGT. DNA for the CDR3: TGTGCCAGCAGTTACCCCTGTGGGGATGACGGGGCTGGCGAGCAGTTCTTC. Its translation: CASSYPCGDDGAGEQFF.

Concerning this clonotype: One end of the junction is discordant with germline, which a read error may explain. The chain recombines TRBV27 with TRBJ2-2; D is perhaps TRBD2 (5 bases). This CDR3 is built from 16 residues. The germline CDR1 and CDR2 sequences are MNHEY and SMNVEV (reference sequence). CDR3 coding DNA: TGTGCCAGCAGTTTTAGAGGATGGGTTAACACCGGGGATCTGTTTTTT. Its translation: CASSFRGWVNTGDLFF.

This clonotype was counted at least ten times. The chain is built from TRBV2 and TRBJ2-6; no clear D. The ends were cut back, 6 bases at V and 1 base at J, with 13 bases in the middle. The CDR3 contains 16 residues. Germline CDR1 reads SNHLY; CDR2 reads FYNNEI. CDR3 amino acids: CASRDGPTSGANVLTF. The CDR3 region has the DNA TGTGCCAGCAGGGACGGACCGACGTCTGGGGCCAACGTCCTGACTTTC. Full variable domain (missing parts from reference TRBV2 and TRBJ2-6): EPEVTQTPSHQVTQMGQEVILRCVPISNHLYFYWYRQILGQKVEFLVSFYNNEISEKSEIFDDQFSVERPDGSNFTLKIRSTKLEDSAMYFCASRDGPTSGANVLTFGAGSRLTVL.

This clonotype was recorded at least ten times. The chain is built from TRBV18 and TRBJ2-7; D could derive from TRBD1 or TRBD2 (6 bases each). Trimming took off 2 bases at V and 2 bases at J, with 10 bases between the two ends. The CDR3 contains 14 residues. Germline V gene lookup returns CDR1 KGHSH and CDR2 LQKENI. CDR3 amino acids: CASSPTGATYEQYF. DNA of the CDR3: TGTGCCAGCTCACCAACGGGGGCCACCTACGAGCAGTACTTC.

In this sample, this clonotype turned up many times. This chain links TRBV20-1 with TRBJ2-3; the D is unclear. Trimming stripped 2 bases from V and 0 bases from J, with 0 bases between. The CDR3 runs to 11 residues. Germline CDR1 reads DFQATT; CDR2 reads SNEGSKA (reference sequence). CDR3 protein: CSARSTDTQYF. Here the CDR3 DNA reads TGCAGTGCTAGAAGCACAGATACGCAGTATTTT.

This clonotype was seen many times. The V gene is TRBV4-1, the J gene TRBJ2-3; 8 bases match TRBD2. The junction had 7 bases not matched to a gene; V was cut back by 2 bases and J by 0 bases. Germline CDR1 is MGHRA and CDR2 is YSYEKL. This CDR3 contains 17 residues. In DNA, the CDR3 is TGCGCCAGCAGCCAACGGCGGGGGGTAAGTAGCACAGATACGCAGTATTTT. Translating it yields CASSQRRGVSSTDTQYF.

With respect to this clonotype: One end of the junction does not line up with germline, which may come from a read error. This sequence joins TRBV6-2 or TRBV6-3 and TRBJ1-2; a weak D match, TRBD1 (5 bases). This CDR3 region has 16 residues. Germline V gene sequence: CDR1 MNHEY, CDR2 SVGEGT. The CDR3 reads CASSYSGTGLLYVYTF. For the CDR3, the DNA is TGTGCCAGCAGTTACTCCGGTACAGGACTACTCTATGTCTACACCTTC.

About this clonotype: A clone one base away is much larger, so this may be a read error. The CDR3 DNA reads as TGCAGCGTTCTGAGGGACAGGTCTTATGGCTACACCTTC. Its translation: CSVLRDRSYGYTF. This chain joins TRBV29-1 and TRBJ1-2, with TRBD1 matching 8 bases. Trimming cost V 5 bases and J 5 bases; bases outside gene matches: 7. This CDR3 is 13 amino acids long. Germline lookup yields CDR1 SQVTM and CDR2 ANQGSEA.

This clonotype was detected many times. V usage is TRBV15 and J usage is TRBJ1-6; no clear D. Germline lookup yields CDR1 LNHNV and CDR2 YYDKDF (reference sequence). CDR3 length equals 14 residues. V lost 3 bases to trimming and J lost 7 bases, with 10 bases between them. The CDR3 DNA reads TGTGCCACCAGCAGCAAACACTCAAATTCACCCCTCCACTTT. Its protein product is CATSSKHSNSPLHF.

V usage is TRBV5-1 and J usage is TRBJ1-1; D is uncertain. CDR1 SGHRS and CDR2 YFSETQ come from the germline V gene. The CDR3 contains 16 residues. V was clipped by 0 bases and J by 5 bases, with 17 bases between them. CDR3 nucleotide sequence: TGCGCCAGCAGCTTGGAGTTTTCGGTTTCCGGGACTGAAGCTTTCTTT. It translates to CASSLEFSVSGTEAFF.

This clonotype was observed at least ten times. The chain is built from TRBV6-1 and TRBJ1-1; the D is unclear. The germline gives CDR1 MNHNS, CDR2 SASEGT. This CDR3 comprises 11 residues. Trimming took off 8 bases at V and 5 bases at J, with 9 bases between the two ends. The CDR3 spells CASGSATEAFF. The CDR3 DNA sequence: TGTGCCAGCGGATCGGCGACTGAAGCTTTCTTT.

Remarks on this clonotype: It may be a read error: a sequence one base away is much more abundant. The chain links TRBV2 to TRBJ2-4; D ambiguous. The V gene lost 8 bases and the J gene lost 0 bases, with 17 bases spanning the gap. Germline CDR1 and CDR2: SNHLY and FYNNEI. The CDR3 consists of 16 residues. CDR3 in amino acids: CASVRQKHLAKNIQYF. The CDR3 bases are TGTGCCAGCGTGCGGCAAAAGCACTTAGCCAAAAACATTCAGTACTTC.

The sample holds many counts of this clonotype. This chain joins TRBV2 and TRBJ1-5; no clear D. Trimming cost V 0 bases and J 7 bases, with 10 bases left between them. Germline CDR1 is SNHLY and CDR2 is FYNNEI. This CDR3 is built from 14 residues. The chain's CDR3 is CASSEALPDQPQHF. The DNA of the CDR3 is TGTGCCAGCAGTGAAGCGCTTCCCGACCAGCCCCAGCATTTT.

This clonotype was found once. A much larger clone differs from this one at a single base, so this may be a read error. In DNA form, the CDR3 reads TGTGCCAGCAGTCAGACTAGCGTGAGGTTCAATGAGCAGTTCTTC. Amino acid sequence: CASSQTSVRFNEQFF. J is TRBJ2-1 and V is TRBV6-4; 8 bases match TRBD2. Germline CDR1 MRHNA, CDR2 SNTAGT. V shed 5 bases and J 6 bases; nucleotides not matched to a gene: 9. This CDR3 has 15 residues.

The rearrangement uses TRBV7-2 and TRBJ1-2; unclear D gene. Germline CDR1 SGHTA, CDR2 FQGNSA. V dropped 5 bases and J dropped 4 bases, with 11 bases sitting between them. The CDR3 runs to 13 residues. The CDR3 spells CASSLGLGYGYTF. CDR3 DNA: TGTGCCAGCAGCCTTGGACTGGGCTATGGCTACACCTTC. The whole variable domain, remainder taken from reference TRBV7-2 and TRBJ1-2, is GAGVSQSPSNKVTEKGKDVELRCDPISGHTALYWYRQSLGQGLEFLIYFQGNSAPDKSGLPSDRFSAERTGGSVSTLTIQRTQQEDSAVYLCASSLGLGYGYTFGSGTRLTVV.

The chain joins TRBV11-2 to TRBJ1-5; maybe TRBD1 (5 bases). The germline V gene encodes CDR1 SGHAT and CDR2 FQNNGV. The CDR3 is made up of 15 amino acids. V was trimmed by 0 bases and J by 2 bases, leaving 8 bases between them. CDR3 amino acids: CASSLDLTGNQPQHF. The CDR3 DNA is TGTGCCAGCAGCTTAGATTTGACAGGCAATCAGCCCCAGCATTTT.

This clonotype appeared many times. The V gene is TRBV20-1, the J gene TRBJ1-4, with no clear D. Trimming removed 3 bases at V and 6 bases at J, with 5 bases between. Germline CDR1 DFQATT, CDR2 SNEGSKA (reference sequence). The CDR3 runs 11 residues. CDR3 protein: CSASVDEKLFF. The CDR3 coding sequence is TGCAGTGCTAGCGTCGATGAAAAACTGTTTTTT.

The chain joins TRBV25-1 to TRBJ2-5; TRBD1 might be the D (6 bases). This CDR3 spans 15 amino acids. CDR1 MGHDK and CDR2 SYGVNS come from the germline V gene. The chain's CDR3 is CPISPRDKIQETQYF. The CDR3, as DNA: TGTCCCATCAGCCCCCGGGACAAGATACAAGAGACCCAGTACTTC.

This rearrangement joins TRBV27 to TRBJ1-1; a possible D gene is TRBD1 (5 bases). The CDR3 is 16 amino acids. CDR1 and CDR2 from the germline V gene are MNHEY and SMNVEV (reference sequence). The V gene lost 5 bases and the J gene lost 5 bases, with 21 bases spanning the gap. The CDR3 coding sequence is TGTGCCAGCAGTCCAGGACATGGGGTTAGGGTAACTGAAGCTTTCTTT. Protein: CASSPGHGVRVTEAFF.

Comments on this clonotype: Here the CDR3 omits its conserved ending phenylalanine or tryptophan, so a read error is the likely source. The chain uses TRBV15 and TRBJ2-7; tentative D call: TRBD1 (6 bases). Germline V gene data show CDR1 as LNHNV and CDR2 as YYDKDF (reference sequence). CDR3 length equals 14 residues. CDR3 region: CATSKQGYSYEQYL. CDR3 bases: TGTGCCACAAGCAAACAGGGCTACTCCTACGAGCAGTACTTG.

This clonotype turned up a few times. This sequence joins TRBV12-3 or TRBV12-4 and TRBJ2-7; 8 bases agree with TRBD1. This CDR3 has 13 amino acids. V gave up 5 bases and J gave up 5 bases; unmatched junction bases: 5. CDR3 bases: TGTGCCAGCAGTCCACAGGGGGGCAACGAGCAGTACTTC. Translated, it gives CASSPQGGNEQYF.

The chain joins TRBV7-9 to TRBJ2-1, with a weak D call TRBD1 (5 bases). CDR3 size: 14 residues. Germline CDR1 is SEHNR and CDR2 is FQNEAQ (reference sequence). The V end was cut by 3 bases, the J end by 4 bases, with 10 bases between. CDR3 residues: CASSLGPPYNEQFF. CDR3 coding DNA: TGTGCCAGCAGCTTGGGGCCCCCTTACAATGAGCAGTTCTTC.

This clonotype occurred a few times. Given a much more abundant clone one base away, this may be a read error. The chain links TRBV6-2 or TRBV6-3 to TRBJ2-1; D not resolved. The CDR3 covers 13 residues. Germline V gene lookup returns CDR1 MNHEY and CDR2 SVGEGT. The CDR3: CASSGQPNNEQSF. Written as DNA, the CDR3 is TGTGCCAGCAGTGGGCAGCCAAACAATGAGCAGTCCTTC.

With respect to this clonotype: Relative to the germline gene, one junction end is altered; a read error may explain this. The chain links TRBV19 to TRBJ2-2; D is undetermined. Germline V gives CDR1 LNHDA, CDR2 SQIVND (reference sequence). The CDR3 spans 13 residues. CDR3 in DNA: TGTGCTACCATGGAGCTCCTCACCGGTGAGCTGTTTTTT. Encoded protein: CATMELLTGELFF.

Many counts were recorded for this clonotype. The CDR3 loop reads CASSAGLAGTDTQYF. In nucleotides, the CDR3 is TGTGCCAGTAGTGCCGGACTAGCGGGAACAGATACGCAGTATTTT. The chain combines TRBV19 with TRBJ2-3, with 12 positions matching TRBD2. CDR1 is LNHDA, CDR2 SQIVND, per germline (reference sequence). The CDR3 is 15 residues long. V lost 5 bases and J lost 3; bases outside the gene matches: 3.